Listed here is a single TCR beta chain. Its antigen is not identified. The data derive from a study of cytomegalovirus exposure and HLA in healthy donors. Findings and caveats of the study: Generally TCR sequences proved uncommon, though certain public TCRs appeared in numerous donors. The study put 150 to 200 TCR beta chains on its list as cytomegalovirus-associated. When analyzed later, a missense DCLRE1C variant was found to be linked to TCR beta V- and J-gene trimming.

Researchers ran the PCR with 60 Vbeta and 13 Jbeta primers. The authors' processing: About 83 million unique TCR beta chains, 10 million to 14 million shared, were counted in a later analysis. Only in-frame clones appear in the TCRdb table, and some are missing; sequencing was by immunoSEQ multiplex PCR. D and trimming come from the DNA, and the V and J calls and clone size come from that table. The sample records about 96,000 clones, 65% to 85% being singletons. Germline assignment: CDR1 SGHTA and CDR2 FQGNSA. V lost 5 bases to trimming and J lost 9 bases; unmatched junction nucleotides: 15. The CDR3 sequence is 16 residues long.

The TCR comes from a female donor in good health and CMV-seropositive. This chain connects TRBV7-2 to TRBJ1-5; 8 bases are shared with TRBD1. What was sequenced was PBMCs. In DNA, the CDR3 is TGTGCCAGCAGCCCCCAGGACAGGGCCGGGGTATCGCCCCAGCATTTT. Translation gives CASSPQDRAGVSPQHF.